This T cell receptor (beta chain) was documented in a study of T cells after yellow fever vaccination. Trimming removed 0 bases from V and 5 bases from J, with 13 bases in between. This CDR3 contains 15 residues. CDR1 is SGHRS, CDR2 YFSETQ, per germline. Study findings and constraints: On re-exposure, the response was weaker but peaked faster, at day 5 versus 15. Contamination of FACS-sorted repertoires by abundant clonotypes from the bulk population could occur.

TCRdb recomputed calls from the 5' RACE reads with MiXCR, one row per CDR3 protein. The profile covers approximately 260,000 distinct CDR3 sequences, with around 5.2% appearing a single time and roughly 3.3% taken by the ten largest. This clonotype occurred many times. Its antigen is as yet unknown. The gene calls are TRBV5-1 and TRBJ2-3; D call uncertain. The sequenced sample was CD4+ T cells sorted from PBMCs, obtained on the day of the yellow fever booster vaccination. This clonotype originated in a man aged 18 to 30 who received the YFV17D yellow fever vaccine. The DNA of the CDR3 is TGCGCCAGCAGCTTGGGGCCCAGACGATTAGATACGCAGTATTTT. As protein: CASSLGPRRLDTQYF.